This T cell receptor beta chain was identified in a study of CD8+CD57+ T cells in acquired aplastic anemia. The CDR3 runs to 19 residues. Per the germline V gene, CDR1 is SGHAT and CDR2 is FQDESV (reference sequence). Genomic DNA provided the template from which TCR beta VDJ and CDR3 profiles were obtained. In TCRdb, the reads were re-called with MiXCR into one record per CDR3 protein. The sample has just over 150,000 distinct CDR3 sequences; 48% are singletons. A remark on this clonotype: A single base separates this from a much larger clone, so it may be a read error.

The patients chosen for sequencing had shown expansion of CD8+CD57+ cells (detected by flow cytometry). The cohort consisted entirely of patients having severe acquired aplastic anemia. Untreated patients provided the blood samples, with no therapy given before sampling. Source material: sorted CD4+, CD8+, or CD8+CD57+ T cells (not recorded which) from PBMCs. The chain joins TRBV11-1 to TRBJ2-2; 12 positions match TRBD2. The clonotype was recovered from a human donor with aplastic anemia. CDR3 DNA: TGTGCCAGCAGAGAGACTAGCGGGAGCGTTGGTGGTTTTACCGGGCAGCTGTTTTTT. Translating gives CASRETSGSVGGFTGQLFF.